This T cell receptor beta chain was documented in a study of T cell changes during pregnancy in multiple sclerosis. The assay was immunoSEQ multiplex PCR, and TCRdb's table has in-frame clones only and misses some. This table holds over 45,000 clones, over 80% found once. The V end lost 2 bases, the J end lost 7 bases, and 14 bases lay between the germline ends. There are 14 residues in the CDR3. Looked up from germline, CDR1 is MNHNS and CDR2 is SASEGT. The origin of this receptor is a female donor with multiple sclerosis, enrolled in a pregnancy study. Sequences were derived from CD4+ T cells from peripheral blood mononuclear cells, sampled in the first trimester of pregnancy. This chain links TRBV6-1 with TRBJ1-2; the D gene is possibly TRBD1 (5 bases). The CDR3 is CASSEWGREAGYTF. In nucleotides, the CDR3 is TGTGCCAGCAGTGAATGGGGCAGGGAGGCTGGCTACACCTTC.